This TCR beta chain came from a study of T-cell reconstitution after alpha-beta-depleted transplantation in children. This clonotype has more than one count but fewer than ten. Trimming removed 4 bases at V and 0 bases at J, with 14 bases between. Germline-derived CDR1 and CDR2 are SGHRS and YFSETQ. This CDR3 has 16 amino acids. TCRbeta library construction was performed incorporating unique molecular identifiers. TCRdb analysed the PCR reads with MiXCR anew, one entry per CDR3 protein. The data hold about 27,000 distinct CDR3 sequences, with over 15% observed a single time. The sequence derives from a male patient aged 2 to 10 who had a stem cell transplant for acute lymphoblastic leukemia, so the T cells may come from the graft donor. This chain connects TRBV5-1 to TRBJ1-5; D is possibly TRBD1 (5 bases). This material consisted of PBMCs, mostly from graft donor cells, taken 60 days after TCRalphabeta/CD19-depleted stem cell transplant. CDR3 coding DNA: TGCGCCAGCAGCCCTGGGGCCCCCCTTAGCAATCAGCCCCAGCATTTT. As protein: CASSPGAPLSNQPQHF.